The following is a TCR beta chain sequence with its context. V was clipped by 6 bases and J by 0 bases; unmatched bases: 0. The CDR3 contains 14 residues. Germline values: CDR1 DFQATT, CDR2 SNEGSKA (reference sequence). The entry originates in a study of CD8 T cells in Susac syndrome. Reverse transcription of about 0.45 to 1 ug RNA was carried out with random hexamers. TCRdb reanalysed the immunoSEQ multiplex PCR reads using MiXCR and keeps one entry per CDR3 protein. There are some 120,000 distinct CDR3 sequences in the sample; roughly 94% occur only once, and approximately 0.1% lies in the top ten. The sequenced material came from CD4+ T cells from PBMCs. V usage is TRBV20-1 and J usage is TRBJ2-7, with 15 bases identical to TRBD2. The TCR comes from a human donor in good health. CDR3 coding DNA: TGCAGTGCGGGACTAGCGGGAGGCTCCTACGAGCAGTACTTC. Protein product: CSAGLAGGSYEQYF.